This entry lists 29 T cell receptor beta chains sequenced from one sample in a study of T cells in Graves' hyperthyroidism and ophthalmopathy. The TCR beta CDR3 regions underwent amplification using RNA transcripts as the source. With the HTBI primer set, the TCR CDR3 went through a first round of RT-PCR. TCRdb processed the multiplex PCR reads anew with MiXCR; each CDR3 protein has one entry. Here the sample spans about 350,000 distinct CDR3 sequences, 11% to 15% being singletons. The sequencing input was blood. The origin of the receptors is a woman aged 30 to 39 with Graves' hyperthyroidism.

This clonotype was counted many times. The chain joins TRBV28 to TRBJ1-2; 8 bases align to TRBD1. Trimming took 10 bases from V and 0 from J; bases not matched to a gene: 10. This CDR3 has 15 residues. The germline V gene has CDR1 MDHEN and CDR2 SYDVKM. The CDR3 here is CATCQLGQANYGYTF. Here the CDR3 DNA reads TGTGCCACCTGTCAATTGGGACAGGCTAACTATGGCTACACCTTC.

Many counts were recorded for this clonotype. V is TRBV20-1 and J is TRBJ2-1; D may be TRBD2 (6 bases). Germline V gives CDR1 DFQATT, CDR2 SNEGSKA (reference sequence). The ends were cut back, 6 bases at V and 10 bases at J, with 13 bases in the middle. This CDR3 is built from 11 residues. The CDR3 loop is CSARREMEQFF. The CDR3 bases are TGCAGTGCGAGACGGGAGATGGAGCAGTTCTTC.

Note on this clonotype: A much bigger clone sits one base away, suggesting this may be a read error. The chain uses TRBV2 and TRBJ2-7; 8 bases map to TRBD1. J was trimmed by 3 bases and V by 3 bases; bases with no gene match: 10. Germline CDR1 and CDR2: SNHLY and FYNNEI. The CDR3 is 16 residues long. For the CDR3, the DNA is TGTGCCAGCAGTGATTCCGGACAGGGAATGGGCTACGAGCAGTACTTC. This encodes CASSDSGQGMGYEQYF.

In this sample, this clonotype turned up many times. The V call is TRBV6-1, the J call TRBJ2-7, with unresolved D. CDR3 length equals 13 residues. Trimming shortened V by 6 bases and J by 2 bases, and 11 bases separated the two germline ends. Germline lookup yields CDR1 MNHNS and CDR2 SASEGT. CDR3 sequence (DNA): TGTGCCAGCAGCCTAGGCATAACCTACGAGCAGTACTTC. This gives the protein CASSLGITYEQYF.

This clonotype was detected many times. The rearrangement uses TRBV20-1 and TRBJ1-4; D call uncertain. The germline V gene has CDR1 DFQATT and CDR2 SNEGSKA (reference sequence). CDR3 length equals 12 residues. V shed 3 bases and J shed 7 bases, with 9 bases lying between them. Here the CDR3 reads CSASGSLEKLFF. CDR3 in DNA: TGCAGTGCTAGTGGTAGCCTTGAAAAACTGTTTTTT.

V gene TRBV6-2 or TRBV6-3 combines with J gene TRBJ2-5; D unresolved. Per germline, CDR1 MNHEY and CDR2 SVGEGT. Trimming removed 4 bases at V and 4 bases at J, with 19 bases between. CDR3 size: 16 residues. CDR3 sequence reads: CASSFRPVPSGETQYF. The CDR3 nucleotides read TGTGCCAGCAGTTTCCGCCCGGTCCCTTCGGGAGAGACCCAGTACTTC.

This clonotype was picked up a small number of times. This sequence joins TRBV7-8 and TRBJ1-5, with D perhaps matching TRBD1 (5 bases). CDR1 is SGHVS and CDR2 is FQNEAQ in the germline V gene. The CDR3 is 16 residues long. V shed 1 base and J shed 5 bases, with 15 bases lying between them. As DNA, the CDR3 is TGTGCCAGCAGCTTAGAAGGCAGGGAGGCGGATCAGCCCCAGCATTTT. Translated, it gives CASSLEGREADQPQHF.

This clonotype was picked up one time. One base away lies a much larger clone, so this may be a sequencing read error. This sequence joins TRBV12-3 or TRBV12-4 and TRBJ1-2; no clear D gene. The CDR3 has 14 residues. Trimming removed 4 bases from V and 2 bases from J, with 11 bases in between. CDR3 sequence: CASSSMRPNYGYTF. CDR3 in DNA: TGTGCCAGCAGTTCAATGAGGCCAAACTATGGCTACACCTTC.

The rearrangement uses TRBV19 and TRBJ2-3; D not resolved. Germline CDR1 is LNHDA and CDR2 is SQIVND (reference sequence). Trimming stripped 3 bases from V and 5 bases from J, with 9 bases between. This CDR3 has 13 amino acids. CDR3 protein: CASSMLVGDTQYF. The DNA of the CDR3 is TGTGCCAGTAGTATGTTGGTGGGAGATACGCAGTATTTT.

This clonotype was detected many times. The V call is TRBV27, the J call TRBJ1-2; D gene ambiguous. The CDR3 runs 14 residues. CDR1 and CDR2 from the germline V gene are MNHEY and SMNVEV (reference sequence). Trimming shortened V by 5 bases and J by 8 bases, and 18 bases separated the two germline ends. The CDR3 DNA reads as TGTGCCAGCAGTCCATCCGGCCGGGATCGAGGCTACACCTTC. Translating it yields CASSPSGRDRGYTF.

CDR3 nucleotide sequence: TGTGCCAGCAGTAGAACAGAAACCTACAATGAGCAGTTCTTC. Translated, it gives CASSRTETYNEQFF. The genes are TRBV6-1 and TRBJ2-1, with D uncertain. Germline CDR1 and CDR2: MNHNS and SASEGT. The CDR3 contains 14 residues. The V gene lost 5 bases and the J gene lost 2 bases, with 10 bases spanning the gap.

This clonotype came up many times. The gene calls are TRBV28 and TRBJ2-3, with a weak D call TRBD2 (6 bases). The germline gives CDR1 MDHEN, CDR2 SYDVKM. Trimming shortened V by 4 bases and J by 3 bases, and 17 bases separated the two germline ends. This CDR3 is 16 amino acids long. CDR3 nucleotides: TGTGCCAGCAGTTCCTGGGCGGGATGGGGAACAGATACGCAGTATTTT. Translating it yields CASSSWAGWGTDTQYF.

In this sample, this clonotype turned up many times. The CDR3 DNA follows: TGCGCCAGCAGCTTTTTCGGGGGGGCTGAAGCTTTCTTT. Amino acids: CASSFFGGAEAFF. The gene calls are TRBV5-1 and TRBJ1-1, with D perhaps TRBD1 (5 bases). This CDR3 has 13 residues. The germline CDR1 and CDR2 sequences are SGHRS and YFSETQ. Deletions cut 2 bases from V and 6 bases from J, with 11 bases between.

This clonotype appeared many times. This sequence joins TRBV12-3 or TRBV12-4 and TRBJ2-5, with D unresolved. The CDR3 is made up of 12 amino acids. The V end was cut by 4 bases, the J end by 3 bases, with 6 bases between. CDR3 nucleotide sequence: TGTGCCAGCAGTTCGCCCGAAGAGACCCAGTACTTC. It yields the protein CASSSPEETQYF.

Here the CDR3 DNA reads TGTGCCATCAGTGATCGAGGGACAGGGGCCCAAGAGACCCAGTACTTC. Protein product: CAISDRGTGAQETQYF. This chain joins TRBV10-3 and TRBJ2-5, with 10 bases identical to TRBD1. The CDR3 is 16 residues long. In germline, CDR1 is ENHRY, CDR2 SYGVKD. The junction had 5 bases not matched to a gene; V was cut back by 3 bases and J by 1 base.

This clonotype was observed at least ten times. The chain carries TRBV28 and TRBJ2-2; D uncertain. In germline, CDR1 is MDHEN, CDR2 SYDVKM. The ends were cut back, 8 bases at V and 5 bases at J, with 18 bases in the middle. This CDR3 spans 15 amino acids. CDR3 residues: CASFQLGYGTGELFF. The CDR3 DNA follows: TGTGCCAGCTTCCAATTGGGCTACGGGACCGGGGAGCTGTTTTTT.

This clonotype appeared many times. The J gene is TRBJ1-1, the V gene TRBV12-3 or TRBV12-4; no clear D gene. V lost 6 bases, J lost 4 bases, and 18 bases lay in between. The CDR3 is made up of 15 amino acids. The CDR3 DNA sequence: TGTGCCAGCAGCCAAGAGGCTCGGTGGGGCACTGAAGCTTTCTTT. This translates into CASSQEARWGTEAFF.

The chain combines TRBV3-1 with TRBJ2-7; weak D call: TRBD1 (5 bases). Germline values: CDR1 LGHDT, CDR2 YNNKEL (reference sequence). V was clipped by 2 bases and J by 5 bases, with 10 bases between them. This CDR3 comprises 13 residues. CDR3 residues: CASSQSGLNEQYF. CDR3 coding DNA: TGTGCCAGCAGCCAATCAGGGCTGAACGAGCAGTACTTC.

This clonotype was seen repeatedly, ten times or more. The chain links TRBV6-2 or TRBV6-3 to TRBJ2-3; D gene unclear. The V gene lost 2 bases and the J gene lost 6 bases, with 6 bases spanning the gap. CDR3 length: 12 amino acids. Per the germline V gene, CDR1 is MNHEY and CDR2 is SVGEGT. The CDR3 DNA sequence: TGTGCCAGCAGTTACGTTGCGGATACGCAGTATTTT. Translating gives CASSYVADTQYF.

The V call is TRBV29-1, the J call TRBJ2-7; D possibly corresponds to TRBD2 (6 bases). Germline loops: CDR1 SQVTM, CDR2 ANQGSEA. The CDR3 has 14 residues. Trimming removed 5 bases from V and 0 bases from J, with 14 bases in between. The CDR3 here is CSVLSGLSSYEQYF. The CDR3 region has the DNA TGCAGCGTTCTAAGCGGGCTGAGCTCCTACGAGCAGTACTTC.

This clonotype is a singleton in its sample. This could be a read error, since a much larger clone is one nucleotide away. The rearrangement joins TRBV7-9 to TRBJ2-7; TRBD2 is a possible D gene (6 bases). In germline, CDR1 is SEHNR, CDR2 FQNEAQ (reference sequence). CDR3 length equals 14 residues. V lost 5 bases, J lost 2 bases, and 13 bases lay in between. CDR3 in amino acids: CASSPGSVPYEQYF. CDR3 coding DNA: TGTGCCAGCAGCCCCGGGAGTGTACCCTACGAGCAGTACTTC.

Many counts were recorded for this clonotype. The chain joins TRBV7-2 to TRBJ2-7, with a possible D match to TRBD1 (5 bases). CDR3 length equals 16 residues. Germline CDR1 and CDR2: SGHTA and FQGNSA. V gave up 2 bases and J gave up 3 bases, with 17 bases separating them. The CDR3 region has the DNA TGTGCCAGCAGCTTATTATTTAGGGGATCCTACTACGAGCAGTACTTC. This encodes CASSLLFRGSYYEQYF.

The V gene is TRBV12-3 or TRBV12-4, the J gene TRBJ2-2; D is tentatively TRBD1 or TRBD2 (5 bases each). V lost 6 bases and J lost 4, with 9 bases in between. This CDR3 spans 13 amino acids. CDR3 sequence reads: CASSPGPTGELFF. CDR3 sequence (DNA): TGTGCCAGCAGCCCGGGACCCACCGGGGAGCTGTTTTTT.

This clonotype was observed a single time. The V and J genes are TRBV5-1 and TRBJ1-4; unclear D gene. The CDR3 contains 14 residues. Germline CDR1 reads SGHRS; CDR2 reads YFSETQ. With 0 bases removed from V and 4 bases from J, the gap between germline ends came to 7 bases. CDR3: CASSLDGVNEKLFF. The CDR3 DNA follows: TGCGCCAGCAGCTTGGACGGGGTTAATGAAAAACTGTTTTTT.

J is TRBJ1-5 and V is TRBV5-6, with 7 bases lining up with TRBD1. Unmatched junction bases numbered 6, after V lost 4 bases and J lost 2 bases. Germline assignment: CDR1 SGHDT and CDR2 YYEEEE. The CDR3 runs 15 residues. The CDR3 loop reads CASSGWTGCNQPQHF. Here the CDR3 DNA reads TGTGCCAGCAGCGGTTGGACAGGCTGCAATCAGCCCCAGCATTTT.

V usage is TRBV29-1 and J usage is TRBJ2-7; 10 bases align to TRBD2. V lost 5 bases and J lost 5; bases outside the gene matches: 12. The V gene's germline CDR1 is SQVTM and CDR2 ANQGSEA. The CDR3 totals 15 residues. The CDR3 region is CSVQIRAGGIHEQYF. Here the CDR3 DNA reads TGCAGCGTTCAAATCAGAGCGGGAGGGATCCACGAGCAGTACTTC.

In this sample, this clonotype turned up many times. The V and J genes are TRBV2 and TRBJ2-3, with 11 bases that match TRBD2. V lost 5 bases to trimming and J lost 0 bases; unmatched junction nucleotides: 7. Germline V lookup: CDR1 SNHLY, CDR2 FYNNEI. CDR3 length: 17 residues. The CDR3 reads CASSQRLAGSSTDTQYF. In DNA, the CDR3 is TGTGCCAGCAGTCAACGACTAGCGGGATCTAGCACAGATACGCAGTATTTT. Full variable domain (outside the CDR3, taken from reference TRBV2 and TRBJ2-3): EPEVTQTPSHQVTQMGQEVILRCVPISNHLYFYWYRQILGQKVEFLVSFYNNEISEKSEIFDDQFSVERPDGSNFTLKIRSTKLEDSAMYFCASSQRLAGSSTDTQYFGPGTRLTVL.

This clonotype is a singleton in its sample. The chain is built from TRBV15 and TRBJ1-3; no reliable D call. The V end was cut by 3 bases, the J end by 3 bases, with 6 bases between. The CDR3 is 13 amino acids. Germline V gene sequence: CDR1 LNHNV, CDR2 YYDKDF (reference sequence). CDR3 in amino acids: CATSSRDGNTIYF. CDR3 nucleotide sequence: TGTGCCACCAGCAGCCGGGATGGAAACACCATATATTTT.

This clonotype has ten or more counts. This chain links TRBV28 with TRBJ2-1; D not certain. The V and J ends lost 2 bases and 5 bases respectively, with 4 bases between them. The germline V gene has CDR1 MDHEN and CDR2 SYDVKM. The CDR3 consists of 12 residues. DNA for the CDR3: TGTGCCAGCAGTTTACAAAACAATGAGCAGTTCTTC. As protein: CASSLQNNEQFF.